The 30 T cell receptor beta chains in this list originate from one sample, sequenced in a study of cytomegalovirus exposure and HLA in healthy donors. PCR used 60 Vbeta primers and 13 Jbeta primers. The repertoire was sequenced with immunoSEQ multiplex PCR; TCRdb's copy has only in-frame clones and lacks some. The data hold about 200,000 clones, with 79% observed a single time. Sequenced: PBMCs. The origin of the receptors is a girl aged 10 to 17 in good health and CMV-seropositive.

The rearrangement uses TRBV6-6 and TRBJ2-7; TRBD1 aligns across 8 bases. V lost 4 bases, J lost 5 bases, and 7 bases stayed unmatched. Germline CDR1 and CDR2: MNHNY and SVGAGI (reference sequence). This CDR3 has 14 amino acids. This chain's CDR3 is CASSLGQVPNEQYF. The CDR3 DNA is TGTGCCAGCAGTTTGGGACAGGTACCCAACGAGCAGTACTTC.

J is TRBJ2-7 and V is TRBV2; 7 bases line up with TRBD1. The CDR3 is 14 residues long. V lost 6 bases to trimming and J lost 2 bases; unmatched junction nucleotides: 7. CDR1 is SNHLY, CDR2 FYNNEI, per germline. The CDR3: CASRVGTEAYEQYF. The CDR3 nucleotides read TGTGCCAGCAGGGTGGGGACAGAGGCCTACGAGCAGTACTTC.

This chain joins TRBV4-2 and TRBJ2-7, with 10 bases lining up with TRBD2. This CDR3 spans 15 amino acids. The V segment lost 1 base and the J segment 3 bases; nucleotides outside the gene matches: 3. CDR1 is LGHNA and CDR2 is YNFKEQ in the germline V gene. In DNA form, the CDR3 reads TGTGCCAGCAGCCAAGGGACTAGCGGCAACTACGAGCAGTACTTC. Translating it yields CASSQGTSGNYEQYF.

The gene calls are TRBV2 and TRBJ2-5, with a tentative D call TRBD1 (6 bases). Germline V gene lookup returns CDR1 SNHLY and CDR2 FYNNEI. The V and J ends lost 6 bases and 1 base respectively, with 21 bases between them. This CDR3 has 17 residues. The CDR3 DNA follows: TGTGCCAGCAGCGAAAAAGGGGGACCGGGACGCCAAGAGACCCAGTACTTC. It encodes CASSEKGGPGRQETQYF. The variable domain in full, with the rest retrieved from reference TRBV2 and TRBJ2-5, is EPEVTQTPSHQVTQMGQEVILRCVPISNHLYFYWYRQILGQKVEFLVSFYNNEISEKSEIFDDQFSVERPDGSNFTLKIRSTKLEDSAMYFCASSEKGGPGRQETQYFGPGTRLLVL.

The V call is TRBV6-5, the J call TRBJ1-5, with 8 bases lining up with TRBD1. There are 16 residues in the CDR3. Germline values: CDR1 MNHEY, CDR2 SVGAGI. V lost 0 bases, J lost 5 bases, and 6 bases stayed unmatched. Written as DNA, the CDR3 is TGTGCCAGCAGTTACTCACAGGGGGATCCTGATCAGCCCCAGCATTTT. Protein product: CASSYSQGDPDQPQHF.

The rearrangement links TRBV4-3 to TRBJ2-3; 7 nucleotides match TRBD2. The CDR3 sequence is 14 residues long. Trimming removed 5 bases from V and 2 bases from J; junction bases left unmatched: 4. CDR1 and CDR2 from the germline V gene are LGHNA and YSLEER. The CDR3 region has the DNA TGCGCCAGCAGCTGGAGCGGGGCCACAGATACGCAGTATTTT. It specifies CASSWSGATDTQYF.

The chain is built from TRBV7-8 and TRBJ1-2; D gene unclear. The CDR3 consists of 16 residues. Trimming removed 1 base from V and 4 bases from J, with 16 bases in between. CDR1 is SGHVS and CDR2 is FQNEAQ in the germline V gene. In nucleotides, the CDR3 is TGTGCCAGCAGCTTAGAGAGTCCCGTCACCCCCTATGGCTACACCTTC. Its protein product is CASSLESPVTPYGYTF.

The rearrangement links TRBV7-2 to TRBJ2-3; a possible D gene is TRBD2 (5 bases). The CDR3 runs to 16 residues. With 2 bases removed from V and 0 bases from J, the gap between germline ends came to 12 bases. Looked up from germline, CDR1 is SGHTA and CDR2 is FQGNSA. CDR3 amino acids: CASSLTTGTSTDTQYF. Written as DNA, the CDR3 is TGTGCCAGCAGCTTAACTACGGGAACTAGCACAGATACGCAGTATTTT.

The table lists this clone with a count of one. This chain uses TRBV11-2 with TRBJ1-1; D uncertain. Between the trimmed V and J ends, which lost 5 bases and 3 bases, there was a span of 10 bases. The CDR3 is 13 residues long. Germline loops: CDR1 SGHAT, CDR2 FQNNGV. The CDR3 region is CASSPPGDTEAFF. CDR3 DNA: TGTGCCAGCAGCCCCCCCGGGGACACTGAAGCTTTCTTT.

This clone was observed a single time. The chain joins TRBV10-3 to TRBJ1-5; maybe TRBD1 (6 bases). The CDR3 has 15 residues. V gave up 7 bases and J gave up 0 bases, with 13 bases separating them. Looked up from germline, CDR1 is ENHRY and CDR2 is SYGVKD. The CDR3 DNA reads as TGTGCCATCAAGGGGGACGCAAATAGCAATCAGCCCCAGCATTTT. Amino acid sequence: CAIKGDANSNQPQHF.

The V and J genes are TRBV9 and TRBJ2-5; D possibly corresponds to TRBD1 (6 bases). The germline V gene encodes CDR1 SGDLS and CDR2 YYNGEE. V gave up 4 bases and J gave up 0 bases, with 10 bases separating them. The CDR3 has 14 amino acids. Written as DNA, the CDR3 is TGTGCCAGCAGCCCTACAGGGCACCAAGAGACCCAGTACTTC. It encodes CASSPTGHQETQYF.

The chain combines TRBV7-2 with TRBJ2-7; TRBD1 matches at 11 bases. The CDR3 length is 15 residues. The J segment lost 4 bases and the V segment lost 6 bases, leaving 8 bases of the junction unmatched. Germline V gene data show CDR1 as SGHTA and CDR2 as FQGNSA. In DNA, the CDR3 is TGTGCCAGCAGTCCCGGACAGGGGGCTTGGTACGAGCAGTACTTC. Its translation: CASSPGQGAWYEQYF.

The V call is TRBV6-5, the J call TRBJ2-7; D uncertain. CDR1 is MNHEY and CDR2 is SVGAGI in the germline V gene. The CDR3 has 13 residues. The V end was cut by 6 bases, the J end by 3 bases, with 12 bases between. The CDR3 nucleotides read TGTGCCAGCAGCCCCGACATCGGCTACGAGCAGTACTTC. Translation gives CASSPDIGYEQYF.

The V call is TRBV4-3, the J call TRBJ1-2, with 9 bases fitting TRBD1. The ends lost 7 bases at V and 3 bases at J; junction bases unmatched: 3. Per germline, CDR1 LGHNA and CDR2 YSLEER. The CDR3 is 13 amino acids. In nucleotides, the CDR3 is TGCGCCAGCACCCGGGACAGGGACTATGGCTACACCTTC. Encoded protein: CASTRDRDYGYTF.

This clone was found a few times. V usage is TRBV7-2 and J usage is TRBJ2-7; TRBD1 matches at 7 bases. The CDR3 extends over 15 amino acids. Trimming at V came to 8 bases and at J to 1 base, leaving 11 bases not matched to a gene. Germline CDR1 SGHTA, CDR2 FQGNSA. CDR3 in amino acids: CASSRTGVVSYEQYF. The CDR3 nucleotides read TGTGCCAGCTCACGAACAGGGGTAGTGTCCTACGAGCAGTACTTC.

V gene TRBV30 combines with J gene TRBJ2-7, with D perhaps matching TRBD2 (5 bases). V was trimmed by 2 bases and J by 3 bases, leaving 11 bases between them. The V gene's germline CDR1 is GTSNPN and CDR2 SVGIG (reference sequence). The CDR3 sequence is 13 residues long. The CDR3 region has the DNA TGTGCCTGGAGTCGGCGGGCGTACTACGAGCAGTACTTC. As protein: CAWSRRAYYEQYF.

The CDR3: CASSLEGGRRVTDTQYF. In nucleotides, the CDR3 is TGCGCCAGCAGCTTGGAGGGGGGGCGCAGGGTCACAGATACGCAGTATTTT. The V gene is TRBV5-1, the J gene TRBJ2-3; a weak D match, TRBD2 (7 bases). Germline lookup yields CDR1 SGHRS and CDR2 YFSETQ. This CDR3 has 17 amino acids. Trimming removed 0 bases from V and 2 bases from J, with 16 bases in between.

This CDR3 is CASSIAATGELFF. Written as DNA, the CDR3 is TGTGCCAGTAGTATCGCGGCCACCGGGGAGCTGTTTTTT. The genes are TRBV19 and TRBJ2-2, with no clear D. V was pared by 3 bases and J by 4 bases, with 6 bases between. The germline V gene encodes CDR1 LNHDA and CDR2 SQIVND (reference sequence). The CDR3 runs 13 residues.

The genes are TRBV28 and TRBJ1-5; TRBD1 might be the D (5 bases). This CDR3 has 15 residues. The germline gives CDR1 MDHEN, CDR2 SYDVKM. Trimming pared 4 bases from V and 7 bases from J, leaving 17 bases between. The CDR3 reads CASSSQGGARQPQHF. In DNA, the CDR3 is TGTGCCAGCAGTTCTCAGGGTGGGGCGAGGCAGCCCCAGCATTTT.

The chain combines TRBV7-6 with TRBJ2-7; D ambiguous. The V end lost 2 bases, the J end lost 0 bases, and 8 bases lay between the germline ends. Germline CDR1 and CDR2: SGHVS and FNYEAQ. The CDR3 contains 14 residues. The CDR3 DNA sequence: TGTGCCAGCAGCTTATGGCCAGTCTCCTACGAGCAGTACTTC. It specifies CASSLWPVSYEQYF.

This clone is categorized as medium-sized. The rearrangement links TRBV11-2 to TRBJ1-6, with TRBD1 identical over 8 bases. V lost 5 bases and J lost 3; bases outside the gene matches: 3. CDR1 SGHAT and CDR2 FQNNGV come from the germline V gene. The CDR3 covers 15 residues. The CDR3 region has the DNA TGTGCCAGCAGCATTGGACAGGGCTATAATTCACCCCTCCACTTT. Protein product: CASSIGQGYNSPLHF.

The V gene is TRBV7-9, the J gene TRBJ1-1; the D is unclear. The ends were cut back, 4 bases at V and 7 bases at J, with 10 bases in the middle. The germline V gene encodes CDR1 SEHNR and CDR2 FQNEAQ (reference sequence). The CDR3 is 12 amino acids. The CDR3 region is CASSSGRDEAFF. In DNA, the CDR3 is TGTGCCAGCAGCTCCGGGAGGGATGAAGCTTTCTTT.

The J gene is TRBJ2-5, the V gene TRBV7-2; a possible D gene is TRBD1 (6 bases). V was cut by 7 bases and J by 9 bases, with 33 bases left in between. The germline gives CDR1 SGHTA, CDR2 FQGNSA. The CDR3 sequence is 18 residues long. The CDR3 loop is CASNRKAVPGLGAEAQYF. CDR3 DNA: TGTGCCAGCAACCGCAAAGCCGTCCCGGGTTTGGGGGCCGAGGCCCAGTACTTC.

This clone was found once. V gene TRBV7-9 combines with J gene TRBJ2-3; D may be TRBD2 (6 bases). The CDR3 sequence is 16 residues long. Germline CDR1 is SEHNR and CDR2 is FQNEAQ (reference sequence). Trimming left V 1 base short and J 0 bases short, with 11 bases between. The CDR3 DNA reads TGTGCCAGCAGCTTAGGGACTACCCATAGCACAGATACGCAGTATTTT. This codes for CASSLGTTHSTDTQYF.

Here the CDR3 reads CASSTPGVAEQFF. The CDR3 coding sequence is TGTGCCAGCAGCACCCCAGGGGTGGCTGAGCAGTTCTTC. V and J are TRBV7-2 and TRBJ2-1, with D tentatively TRBD1 (6 bases). Germline V lookup: CDR1 SGHTA, CDR2 FQGNSA. CDR3 length equals 13 residues. V lost 5 bases to trimming and J lost 9 bases, with 14 bases between them.

V is TRBV18 and J is TRBJ2-1, with D perhaps matching TRBD1 (6 bases). This CDR3 spans 13 amino acids. Germline V gives CDR1 KGHSH, CDR2 LQKENI. Trimming removed 1 base from V and 9 bases from J, with 10 bases in between. The CDR3 reads CASSPQQGGEQFF. The CDR3, as DNA: TGTGCCAGCTCACCACAACAGGGTGGTGAGCAGTTCTTC.

The chain couples TRBV7-8 to TRBJ2-3; 8 bases map to TRBD2. CDR3 length equals 16 residues. The V gene's germline CDR1 is SGHVS and CDR2 FQNEAQ. After removal of 6 bases from V and 2 bases from J, the junction contained 10 bases not matched to a gene. Written as DNA, the CDR3 is TGTGCCAGCAGAGCCCTAAGCGGGGGTCCCACAGATACGCAGTATTTT. Translated, it gives CASRALSGGPTDTQYF.

J is TRBJ2-1 and V is TRBV18; TRBD1 aligns across 9 bases. V dropped 0 bases and J dropped 7; count of bases not matched to a gene: 10. The CDR3 length is 17 residues. CDR1 is KGHSH and CDR2 is LQKENI in the germline V gene. CDR3 coding DNA: TGTGCCAGCTCACCACCGTACGGGACAGGGAAAGTTAATGAGCAGTTCTTC. This gives the protein CASSPPYGTGKVNEQFF.

The chain links TRBV9 to TRBJ1-5; TRBD1 is a possible D gene (6 bases). Deletions cut 4 bases from V and 3 bases from J, with 14 bases between. CDR1 is SGDLS and CDR2 is YYNGEE in the germline V gene. This CDR3 comprises 15 residues. CDR3 amino acids: CASSFTGQSNQPQHF. In DNA, the CDR3 is TGTGCCAGCAGCTTCACCGGACAGTCCAATCAGCCCCAGCATTTT.

The chain combines TRBV6-1 with TRBJ2-1; D perhaps matches TRBD1 (6 bases). The CDR3 length is 15 residues. Germline CDR1 reads MNHNS; CDR2 reads SASEGT. V lost 3 bases and J 4 bases, leaving 13 bases between the germline ends. This CDR3 is CASSEVQGLYNEQFF. CDR3 sequence (DNA): TGTGCCAGCAGTGAGGTTCAGGGGTTATACAATGAGCAGTTCTTC.